The 27 T cell receptor beta chains listed next were all sequenced from one sample in a study of graft-versus-host responses after intestinal transplantation. These TCRs' antigens remain unknown. Using immunoSEQ multiplex PCR, the repertoire was profiled, and TCRdb retains in-frame clones only, with some absent. The sample contains around 64,000 clones, around 93% of which appear only once. Sample: unstimulated CD4+ T cells sorted from spleen or lymph node cells, taken before transplant. These receptors were collected from a human donor who was the organ donor for an intestinal transplant.

This clone has only one observation. DNA for the CDR3: TGCAGTGCTAGCTGGGACCGCGCGCGGTATTTT. Translating gives CSASWDRARYF. The rearrangement uses TRBV20-1 and TRBJ2-3, with D possibly being TRBD1 or TRBD2 (5 bases each). Germline-derived CDR1 and CDR2 are DFQATT and SNEGSKA (reference sequence). This CDR3 is 11 amino acids long. The ends were cut back, 3 bases at V and 14 bases at J, with 15 bases in the middle.

This clone was found once. J is TRBJ1-1 and V is TRBV25-1; 10 nucleotides match TRBD1. With 2 bases clipped from V and 5 bases from J, the junction kept 2 bases outside the gene matches. CDR1 is MGHDK, CDR2 SYGVNS, per germline. The CDR3 consists of 14 residues. The CDR3 coding sequence is TGTGCCAGCAGTGAAGACAGGGGGCGGACTGAAGCTTTCTTT. This translates into CASSEDRGRTEAFF.

The rearrangement uses TRBV11-3 and TRBJ2-1, with TRBD2 matching 13 bases. The CDR3 covers 13 residues. Germline CDR1 and CDR2: SGHNT and YENEEA. The V segment lost 8 bases and the J segment 8 bases; nucleotides outside the gene matches: 3. The CDR3 reads CASGTSGEDEQFF. The CDR3 nucleotides read TGTGCCAGCGGGACTAGCGGGGAAGATGAGCAGTTCTTC.

V gene TRBV4-3 combines with J gene TRBJ1-3; no reliable D call. The CDR3 extends over 15 amino acids. Germline CDR1 reads LGHNA; CDR2 reads YSLEER. The V end was cut by 1 base, the J end by 2 bases, with 9 bases between. CDR3 region: CASSQVGSAGNTIYF. The CDR3 nucleotides are TGCGCCAGCAGCCAAGTTGGCAGCGCTGGAAACACCATATATTTT.

The CDR3 loop is CASSLGRGKTGELFF. The CDR3 DNA reads as TGCGCCAGCAGCTTGGGCCGAGGGAAGACCGGGGAGCTGTTTTTT. The rearrangement links TRBV5-1 to TRBJ2-2; TRBD2 is a possible D gene (5 bases). V lost 0 bases to trimming and J lost 5 bases, with 11 bases between them. CDR1 is SGHRS, CDR2 YFSETQ, per germline. This CDR3 spans 15 amino acids. Based on the CDR3 plus reference TRBV5-1 and TRBJ2-2, the full variable domain is KAGVTQTPRYLIKTRGQQVTLSCSPISGHRSVSWYQQTPGQGLQFLFEYFSETQRNKGNFPGRFSGRQFSNSRSEMNVSTLELGDSALYLCASSLGRGKTGELFFGEGSRLTVL.

The chain combines TRBV25-1 with TRBJ1-1; D is possibly TRBD1 (5 bases). V lost 2 bases, J lost 5 bases, and 12 bases lay in between. The CDR3 has 14 amino acids. CDR1 MGHDK and CDR2 SYGVNS come from the germline V gene. CDR3 sequence: CASSEDKGKTEAFF. The CDR3, as DNA: TGTGCCAGCAGTGAAGACAAGGGGAAGACTGAAGCTTTCTTT.

The chain has TRBV7-9 and TRBJ1-2; no firm D call. Germline V lookup: CDR1 SEHNR, CDR2 FQNEAQ (reference sequence). The CDR3 is 16 residues long. Trimming took 1 base from V and 1 from J, leaving 13 bases between them. The DNA for the CDR3 is TGTGCCAGCAGCTTAGGGCGCCAGAGACTTAACTATGGCTACACCTTC. Translated: CASSLGRQRLNYGYTF.

The chain combines TRBV9 with TRBJ1-1; D not resolved. Germline V gives CDR1 SGDLS, CDR2 YYNGEE. Trimming stripped 0 bases from V and 6 bases from J, with 15 bases between. The CDR3 loop spans 15 amino acids. The chain's CDR3 is CASSVGNSGNAEAFF. The CDR3 DNA reads TGTGCCAGCAGCGTAGGGAACTCGGGGAATGCTGAAGCTTTCTTT. The entire variable domain, with the rest obtained from reference TRBV9 and TRBJ1-1, is as follows: DSGVTQTPKHLITATGQRVTLRCSPRSGDLSVYWYQQSLDQGLQFLIQYYNGEERAKGNILERFSAQQFPDLHSELNLSSLELGDSALYFCASSVGNSGNAEAFFGQGTRLTVV.

The chain combines TRBV7-8 with TRBJ1-3, with 9 bases that match TRBD1. J gave up 3 bases and V 5 bases, and 8 bases lay outside the gene matches. From germline, CDR1 is SGHVS and CDR2 FQNEAQ. The CDR3 totals 16 residues. The CDR3 DNA reads TGTGCCAGCAGCCCCACAGGGGGCGCATATGGAAACACCATATATTTT. As protein: CASSPTGGAYGNTIYF. The full variable domain, its missing parts supplied by reference TRBV7-8 and TRBJ1-3, is GAGVSQSPRYKVAKRGQDVALRCDPISGHVSLFWYQQALGQGPEFLTYFQNEAQLDKSGLPSDRFFAERPEGSVSTLKIQRTQQEDSAVYLCASSPTGGAYGNTIYFGEGSWLTVV.

The chain uses TRBV18 and TRBJ2-2, with unresolved D. The germline V gene has CDR1 KGHSH and CDR2 LQKENI. CDR3 length: 12 residues. V gave up 6 bases and J gave up 3 bases, with 5 bases separating them. In DNA form, the CDR3 reads TGTGCCAGCTCCACCGACACCGGGGAGCTGTTTTTT. It encodes CASSTDTGELFF. Complete variable domain (other parts from reference TRBV18 and TRBJ2-2): NAGVMQNPRHLVRRRGQEARLRCSPMKGHSHVYWYRQLPEEGLKFMVYLQKENIIDESGMPKERFSAEFPKEGPSILRIQQVVRGDSAAYFCASSTDTGELFFGEGSRLTVL.

V usage is TRBV4-1 and J usage is TRBJ1-1, with a possible D match to TRBD1 (5 bases). Trimming removed 1 base from V and 2 bases from J, with 14 bases in between. The CDR3 is 16 amino acids. Germline lookup yields CDR1 MGHRA and CDR2 YSYEKL. The CDR3 coding sequence is TGCGCCAGCAGCCAAGGCCCCATGGGACTCAACACTGAAGCTTTCTTT. As protein: CASSQGPMGLNTEAFF.

This rearrangement joins TRBV12-2 to TRBJ2-2; whether TRBD2, the table's D call, matches the DNA was not checked. TRBV12-2 is tagged as a pseudogene. This CDR3 has 15 amino acids. The CDR3 here is CASRFRTSGTGELFF. In nucleotides, the CDR3 is TGTGCAAGTCGCTTCCGAACTAGCGGGACCGGGGAGCTGTTTTTT.

This chain uses TRBV10-1 with TRBJ2-7; D perhaps matches TRBD1 (6 bases). This CDR3 is 10 amino acids long. Germline assignment: CDR1 WNHNN and CDR2 SYGVQD (reference sequence). The CDR3 sequence: CDRTDYEQYF. The DNA for the CDR3 is TGCGATCGGACAGACTACGAGCAGTACTTC.

This chain links TRBV5-6 with TRBJ2-7; D remains ambiguous. The CDR3 extends over 13 amino acids. Germline V gives CDR1 SGHDT, CDR2 YYEEEE. V was clipped by 0 bases and J by 2 bases, with 6 bases between them. For the CDR3, the DNA is TGTGCCAGCAGCTTGGGCCCTCCCTACGAGCAGTACTTC. It codes for CASSLGPPYEQYF.

This chain links TRBV7-2 with TRBJ2-5; D is perhaps TRBD2 (5 bases). Germline CDR1 is SGHTA and CDR2 is FQGNSA. The CDR3 has 17 residues. With 5 bases removed from V and 1 base from J, the gap between germline ends came to 20 bases. This chain's CDR3 is CASSRSTGFWGQETQYF. DNA for the CDR3: TGTGCCAGCAGCCGATCGACGGGGTTCTGGGGCCAAGAGACCCAGTACTTC. The whole variable domain, filled in from reference TRBV7-2 and TRBJ2-5, reads GAGVSQSPSNKVTEKGKDVELRCDPISGHTALYWYRQSLGQGLEFLIYFQGNSAPDKSGLPSDRFSAERTGGSVSTLTIQRTQQEDSAVYLCASSRSTGFWGQETQYFGPGTRLLVL.

The chain carries TRBV4-3 and TRBJ2-1; 7 bases agree with TRBD1. V lost 5 bases and J lost 0; bases outside the gene matches: 4. CDR3 length: 15 amino acids. Germline CDR1 and CDR2: LGHNA and YSLEER. CDR3 nucleotide sequence: TGCGCCAGCAGCTGGGACAGCTTCTCCTACAATGAGCAGTTCTTC. The encoded protein is CASSWDSFSYNEQFF.

The V and J genes are TRBV6-5 and TRBJ2-7; a weak D match, TRBD2 (5 bases). Germline CDR1 reads MNHEY; CDR2 reads SVGAGI. Trimming took 0 bases from V and 7 from J, leaving 13 bases between them. This CDR3 contains 14 residues. The CDR3: CASSYSVARGEQYF. In DNA, the CDR3 is TGTGCCAGCAGTTACTCCGTGGCACGCGGGGAGCAGTACTTC.

The CDR3 coding sequence is TGTGCCAGCAGCTTAGTGGTGAGGGCTGGGGCCAACGTCCTGACTTTC. Translated, it gives CASSLVVRAGANVLTF. The rearrangement joins TRBV7-2 to TRBJ2-6, with a weak D call TRBD2 (5 bases). V lost 1 base and J 2 bases, leaving 9 bases between the germline ends. The germline CDR1 and CDR2 sequences are SGHTA and FQGNSA. The CDR3 spans 16 residues. Based on the CDR3 plus reference TRBV7-2 and TRBJ2-6, the full variable domain is GAGVSQSPSNKVTEKGKDVELRCDPISGHTALYWYRQSLGQGLEFLIYFQGNSAPDKSGLPSDRFSAERTGGSVSTLTIQRTQQEDSAVYLCASSLVVRAGANVLTFGAGSRLTVL.

This chain uses TRBV27 with TRBJ2-5; no reliable D call. The length of the CDR3 is 15 residues. Trimming pared 8 bases from V and 8 bases from J, leaving 24 bases between. Germline CDR1 and CDR2: MNHEY and SMNVEV (reference sequence). The CDR3 spells CASSFRTPGPETQYF. For the CDR3, the DNA is TGTGCCAGCTCCTTCAGGACCCCCGGCCCGGAAACCCAGTACTTC.

Only a few counts were recorded for this clone. This chain joins TRBV6-1 and TRBJ1-2; D call uncertain. This CDR3 is 12 amino acids long. Germline loops: CDR1 MNHNS, CDR2 SASEGT. The V gene lost 1 base and the J gene lost 4 bases, with 4 bases spanning the gap. CDR3 amino acids: CASSEVAYGYTF. CDR3 sequence (DNA): TGTGCCAGCAGTGAAGTGGCCTATGGCTACACCTTC.

J is TRBJ2-3 and V is TRBV9; 12 bases match TRBD2. V lost 0 bases and J lost 5; bases outside the gene matches: 7. In germline, CDR1 is SGDLS, CDR2 YYNGEE. The CDR3 length is 17 residues. CDR3 sequence reads: CASSVGLAGGPQDTQYF. As DNA, the CDR3 is TGTGCCAGCAGCGTAGGTCTAGCGGGGGGGCCGCAAGATACGCAGTATTTT.

The sample holds one count of this clone. The chain carries TRBV6-1 and TRBJ2-7; tentatively, D is TRBD2 (6 bases). The CDR3 covers 14 residues. Looked up from germline, CDR1 is MNHNS and CDR2 is SASEGT. Trimming stripped 2 bases from V and 9 bases from J, with 17 bases between. The DNA for the CDR3 is TGTGCCAGCAGTGAAATTAATAGCGGCCCACGGCAGTACTTC. The encoded protein is CASSEINSGPRQYF.

CDR3 sequence (DNA): TGTGCCAGCAGCCTAAGCCCCCCCCACGGGGAGCTGTTTTTT. It codes for CASSLSPPHGELFF. The chain uses TRBV7-9 and TRBJ2-2; the D is unclear. This CDR3 contains 14 residues. Deletions cut 5 bases from V and 7 bases from J, with 14 bases between. Germline V gene sequence: CDR1 SEHNR, CDR2 FQNEAQ (reference sequence). Full variable domain (missing parts from reference TRBV7-9 and TRBJ2-2): DTGVSQNPRHKITKRGQNVTFRCDPISEHNRLYWYRQTLGQGPEFLTYFQNEAQLEKSRLLSDRFSAERPKGSFSTLEIQRTEQGDSAMYLCASSLSPPHGELFFGEGSRLTVL.

The chain combines TRBV10-3 with TRBJ2-5, with D hard to call. Trimming removed 0 bases at V and 0 bases at J, with 8 bases between. The CDR3 length is 15 residues. Germline assignment: CDR1 ENHRY and CDR2 SYGVKD. CDR3 DNA sequence: TGTGCCATCAGTGAGTCGATAGACAACCAAGAGACCCAGTACTTC. As protein: CAISESIDNQETQYF.

The V gene is TRBV5-1, the J gene TRBJ2-3; 8 nucleotides match TRBD1. Germline V gives CDR1 SGHRS, CDR2 YFSETQ. The CDR3 consists of 14 residues. V shed 4 bases and J 1 base; nucleotides not matched to a gene: 2. Here the CDR3 DNA reads TGCGCCAGCAGCCACAGGGGGGGCACAGATACGCAGTATTTT. This encodes CASSHRGGTDTQYF. Using reference TRBV5-1 and TRBJ2-3 for the parts outside the CDR3, the full variable domain is KAGVTQTPRYLIKTRGQQVTLSCSPISGHRSVSWYQQTPGQGLQFLFEYFSETQRNKGNFPGRFSGRQFSNSRSEMNVSTLELGDSALYLCASSHRGGTDTQYFGPGTRLTVL.

The V call is TRBV5-5, the J call TRBJ1-2; the D gene is possibly TRBD1 (6 bases). The CDR3 sequence is 14 residues long. Germline CDR1 reads SGHKS; CDR2 reads YYEKEE (reference sequence). V gave up 0 bases and J gave up 9 bases, with 15 bases separating them. The CDR3 DNA is TGTGCCAGCAGCTTGGTCGGACAGAACATCCGCTACACCTTC. Translating gives CASSLVGQNIRYTF.

V and J are TRBV27 and TRBJ2-7; TRBD2 might be the D (5 bases). The CDR3 contains 18 residues. Germline V gene data show CDR1 as MNHEY and CDR2 as SMNVEV (reference sequence). V was pared by 4 bases and J by 3 bases, with 25 bases between. DNA for the CDR3: TGTGCCAGCAGTTCCGTCATGAGGTCTAGGCTAGCCCACTACGAGCAGTACTTC. It translates to CASSSVMRSRLAHYEQYF.